The T cell receptor (beta chain) described here comes from a study of OX40 agonist ivuxolimab in advanced cancers. Whole-study results and caveats: Expanded clones tended on average to be more numerous among CD8+ T cells than CD4+.

For this clone: Its antigen is not known.

Trimming pared 0 bases from V and 5 bases from J, leaving 4 bases between. Per germline, CDR1 SGDLS and CDR2 YYNGEE. The CDR3 consists of 12 residues. Repertoires were generated with immunoSEQ multiplex PCR, while TCRdb's copy carries only in-frame clones and drops some. The sample has 60,000 to 70,000 clones, about 88% seen once. The input for sequencing was CD4+ or CD8+ T cells sorted from blood, taken in a trial of the OX40 agonist ivuxolimab. The gene calls are TRBV9 and TRBJ2-3; D call uncertain. The sequence derives from an adult with an advanced solid tumor such as melanoma, head and neck, liver or kidney cancer. Here the CDR3 DNA reads TGTGCCAGCAGCGTAGTAGGAGATACGCAGTATTTT. The encoded protein is CASSVVGDTQYF. Variable domain in full (rest from reference TRBV9 and TRBJ2-3): DSGVTQTPKHLITATGQRVTLRCSPRSGDLSVYWYQQSLDQGLQFLIQYYNGEERAKGNILERFSAQQFPDLHSELNLSSLELGDSALYFCASSVVGDTQYFGPGTRLTVL.